These 8 T cell receptor beta chains share one sample of origin, sequenced in a study of tissue T cells after allogeneic stem cell transplantation (dated by TCRdb to about 2022). Receptor libraries were prepared by the immunoSEQ multiplex PCR assay. TCRdb carries this immuneACCESS record with in-frame sequences only. Its versions omit some clonotypes, under half of them owing to an unresolved V gene in the studies checked, with the rest unexplained. For this sample there are under 8,500 clones; 40% to 60% appear just once. Of the sample, roughly 5% is held by the ten largest clones. The time point label for this specimen denotes: mouse harvest day 7 after allogeneic transplant. Each mouse graft consisted of 10^7 T-cell-depleted bone marrow cells plus 10^6 splenic CD5+ T cells and was given by tail vein injection. The sample taken for sequencing was gut tissue. The receptor source for this set is a female BALB/c mouse given C57BL/6 T cells with graft-versus-host disease after an allogeneic hematopoietic cell transplant.

Notes on this clone: All gene names here are mouse names. The read halts 1 residue ahead of the CDR3 end, with the missing end drawn from the germline J gene. This chain links TRBV26 with TRBJ2-3; unclear D gene. This CDR3 region has 14 residues. The germline gives CDR1 KGHPV, CDR2 FQNQEV (reference sequence). V dropped 2 bases and J dropped 0 bases, with 6 bases sitting between them. CDR3 DNA, as far as it was read: TGTGCCAGCAGTCTGCCATCTAGTGCAGAAACGCTGTAT. It translates to CASSLPSSAETLY. The CDR3 reads in full as CASSLPSSAETLYF.

Notes on this clone: Gene and germline names: mouse. The CDR3 loop is CAWSPYRGRSYEQYF. The part of the CDR3 DNA that was read is TGTGCCTGGAGTCCGTACAGGGGGCGTTCCTATGAACAGTAC. The rearrangement links TRBV31 to TRBJ2-7; 9 bases are a match to TRBD1. The read falls 1 residue short of the CDR3 end, and the missing part is taken from the germline J gene. Germline CDR1 is GKSSPN and CDR2 is SITVG. The J segment lost 1 base and the V segment lost 1 base, leaving 5 bases of the junction unmatched. CDR3 length: 15 amino acids.

This clone was counted between two and nine times. Gene names are mouse gene names. The read halts 1 residue ahead of the CDR3 end, with the missing end drawn from the germline J gene. The chain is built from TRBV17 and TRBJ1-2; no definite D call. This CDR3 is 10 amino acids long. Germline CDR1 and CDR2: MNHDT and YYDKIL. The DNA read from the CDR3 is TGTGGGCCGAGAAACTCCGACTACACC. This encodes CGPRNSDYT. The CDR3 reads in full as CGPRNSDYTF. Full variable domain (missing parts from reference TRBV17 and TRBJ1-2): DTTVKQNPRYKLARVGKPVNLICSQTMNHDTMYWYQKKPNQAPKLLLFYYDKILNREADTFEKFQSSRPNNSFCSLYIGSAGLEYSAMYLCGPRNSDYTFGSGTRLLVI.

This clone was detected a few times. Gene names denote mouse genes. The read finishes 1 residue shy of the CDR3 end, and the germline J gene is used to complete it. This chain uses TRBV19 with TRBJ1-5, with TRBD1 as a possible D gene (5 bases). Looked up from germline, CDR1 is FNHDT and CDR2 is SITEND (reference sequence). This CDR3 comprises 12 residues. Trimming took off 7 bases at V and 8 bases at J, with 14 bases between the two ends. Partial CDR3 DNA: TGTGCCAGCCCCAGGCAGGGAAAAGCTCCGCTT. Translation gives CASPRQGKAPL. The entire CDR3 is CASPRQGKAPLF.

This clone was found once. The gene names given are mouse names. Read sequence stops 1 residue before the CDR3 end, and the germline J gene provides the missing end. This sequence joins TRBV20 and TRBJ2-2, with D perhaps TRBD1 (6 bases). Trimming shortened V by 6 bases and J by 0 bases, and 8 bases separated the two germline ends. CDR1 and CDR2 (germline): GFQATS, STVNSAI. The CDR3 contains 13 residues. CDR3 residues: CGAEGANTGQLYF. Incomplete CDR3 DNA: TGTGGTGCAGAGGGGGCAAACACCGGGCAGCTCTAC.

Remarks on this clone: The gene symbols are mouse symbols. The read stops 1 residue short of the end of the CDR3; the missing end is completed from the germline J gene. The chain has TRBV26 and TRBJ2-3; 9 bases are a match to TRBD2. Germline CDR1 KGHPV, CDR2 FQNQEV (reference sequence). The CDR3 extends over 15 amino acids. The V gene end was trimmed by 3 bases and the J gene end by 0 bases; junction bases not matched to a gene: 1. The CDR3 bases that were read are TGTGCCAGCAGTCTTGGACTGGGGAGTGCAGAAACGCTGTAT. Translated, it gives CASSLGLGSAETLY. The full CDR3 protein is CASSLGLGSAETLYF.

With regard to this clone: Gene names follow the mouse nomenclature. The CDR3 is cut off 1 residue early in the read; its end comes from the germline J gene. The chain joins TRBV23 to TRBJ2-7; the D call of TRBD1 is as the table states it, not checked on the DNA. The CDR3 spans 13 residues. Germline-derived CDR1 and CDR2 are KGHTA and FQNQQP. The CDR3 here is CSSSQSQGYEQYF. The DNA read from the CDR3 is TGCTCCAGCAGTCAATCGCAGGGATATGAACAGTAC. The full variable domain, completed using reference TRBV23 and TRBJ2-7, is DAAVTQKPRYLIKMKGQEAEMKCIPEKGHTAVFWYQQKQSKELKFLIYFQNQQPLDQIDMVKERFSAVCPSSSLCSLGIRTCEAEDSALYLCSSSQSQGYEQYFGPGTRLTVL.

This clone was recorded once. Gene names and germline refer to mouse. Read coverage stops 1 residue before the CDR3 terminus; the germline J gene supplies the remainder. J is TRBJ2-1 and V is TRBV26; TRBD2 aligns across 11 bases. The ends lost 5 bases at V and 3 bases at J; junction bases unmatched: 3. The CDR3 sequence is 15 residues long. The germline V gene has CDR1 KGHPV and CDR2 FQNQEV (reference sequence). CDR3 DNA, as far as it was read: TGTGCCAGCAGTATGGGACTGGGGGTCTATGCTGAGCAGTTC. It yields the protein CASSMGLGVYAEQF. The whole CDR3 protein reads CASSMGLGVYAEQFF.